The 23 T cell receptor beta chains in this list originate from one sample, sequenced in a study of Graves' ophthalmopathy and Graves' hyperthyroidism. TCR beta CDR3 amplification used RNA transcripts. An opening RT-PCR round employed HTBI primers and preceded a second-round multiplex PCR. Using its own MiXCR run on the multiplex PCR reads, TCRdb lists one record per CDR3 protein. The sample holds 200,000 to 300,000 distinct CDR3 sequences, about 47% seen once. The sample was peripheral blood. The receptors here all came from an adult man with Graves' ophthalmopathy.

The rearrangement links TRBV7-8 to TRBJ1-5; D call uncertain. There are 15 residues in the CDR3. CDR1 and CDR2 (germline): SGHVS, FQNEAQ. Trimming took off 6 bases at V and 0 bases at J, with 12 bases between the two ends. Written as DNA, the CDR3 is TGTGCCAGCAGTTCAGCCAGACATAGCAATCAGCCCCAGCATTTT. Protein product: CASSSARHSNQPQHF.

A single count supports this clonotype. The CDR3 DNA follows: TGTGCCAGCAGCCACCGGGGACAACTCTCCTATGGCTACACCTTC. As protein: CASSHRGQLSYGYTF. The chain recombines TRBV9 with TRBJ1-2, with D possibly matching TRBD1 (6 bases). The CDR3 length is 15 residues. The V and J ends lost 4 bases and 4 bases respectively, with 17 bases between them. Germline V CDR1 and CDR2: SGDLS, YYNGEE.

This sequence joins TRBV19 and TRBJ1-1; D is uncertain. The CDR3 length is 13 residues. The V gene lost 3 bases and the J gene lost 6 bases, with 11 bases spanning the gap. From germline, CDR1 is LNHDA and CDR2 SQIVND (reference sequence). The CDR3 region has the DNA TGTGCCAGTAGTATGGCAGCGGACCCTGAAGCTTTCTTT. Translated: CASSMAADPEAFF.

The rearrangement joins TRBV11-2 to TRBJ2-1; the match to TRBD2 covers 10 bases. CDR3 length equals 16 residues. With 5 bases clipped from V and 3 bases from J, the junction kept 7 bases outside the gene matches. CDR1 and CDR2 (germline): SGHAT, FQNNGV. CDR3 DNA: TGTGCCAGCAGCCCCCGAGCGGGAGGGGGCTACAATGAGCAGTTCTTC. It specifies CASSPRAGGGYNEQFF.

This clonotype was observed many times. The genes are TRBV20-1 and TRBJ1-5; D uncertain. With 1 base removed from V and 5 bases from J, the gap between germline ends came to 3 bases. The CDR3 contains 11 residues. Germline lookup yields CDR1 DFQATT and CDR2 SNEGSKA (reference sequence). CDR3 nucleotides: TGCAGTGCTAGAGGTGATCAGCCCCAGCATTTT. It translates to CSARGDQPQHF.

In this sample, this clonotype turned up a few times. J is TRBJ2-7 and V is TRBV7-2, with 8 nucleotides matching TRBD2. Germline CDR1 SGHTA, CDR2 FQGNSA. V shed 1 base and J 3 bases; nucleotides not matched to a gene: 5. The CDR3 is 15 amino acids. The chain's CDR3 is CASSLGPAGDYEQYF. DNA for the CDR3: TGTGCCAGCAGCTTAGGTCCAGCGGGAGACTACGAGCAGTACTTC.

This clonotype came up a few times. The rearrangement links TRBV12-3 or TRBV12-4 to TRBJ2-7; perhaps TRBD1 as D (6 bases). Between the trimmed V and J ends, which lost 6 bases and 3 bases, there was a span of 12 bases. This CDR3 is built from 13 residues. The CDR3 here is CASRDRLDYEQYF. CDR3 coding DNA: TGTGCCAGCAGAGACAGGCTAGACTACGAGCAGTACTTC.

About this clonotype itself: At one boundary the junction diverges from the germline segment, which might be a read error. The V gene is TRBV7-8, the J gene TRBJ1-1; the match to TRBD1 covers 8 bases. CDR1 is SGHVS, CDR2 FQNEAQ, per germline. CDR3 size: 14 residues. For the CDR3, the DNA is TGTGCCAGCAGCTTAGGGCAGGGGGCAATTGAAACTTTCTTT. It specifies CASSLGQGAIETFF.

The V and J genes are TRBV9 and TRBJ1-2; 10 nucleotides agree with TRBD1. CDR1 is SGDLS, CDR2 YYNGEE, per germline. CDR3 length: 13 residues. J gave up 8 bases and V 0 bases, and 1 base lay outside the gene matches. CDR3 DNA sequence: TGTGCCAGCAGCGTAGGGACAGGGGGAGGCTACACCTTC. This gives the protein CASSVGTGGGYTF.

V gene TRBV3-1 combines with J gene TRBJ2-7; possibly TRBD1 for D (7 bases). The germline CDR1 and CDR2 sequences are LGHDT and YNNKEL (reference sequence). This CDR3 has 14 residues. V lost 5 bases, J lost 4 bases, and 15 bases lay in between. The CDR3 protein is CASSLVAGGYEQYF. CDR3 nucleotides: TGTGCCAGCAGCTTAGTAGCAGGGGGGTACGAGCAGTACTTC.

This clonotype was seen a few times. This chain links TRBV5-1 with TRBJ1-5; D gene unclear. The CDR3 covers 13 residues. Trimming pared 9 bases from V and 0 bases from J, leaving 10 bases between. The germline CDR1 and CDR2 sequences are SGHRS and YFSETQ. The CDR3 loop is CATLRYSNQPQHF. Written as DNA, the CDR3 is TGCGCCACCCTGAGGTATAGCAATCAGCCCCAGCATTTT.

The rearrangement links TRBV2 to TRBJ2-5; D may be TRBD2 (6 bases). V shed 6 bases and J shed 5 bases, with 16 bases lying between them. The CDR3 runs 14 residues. Germline loops: CDR1 SNHLY, CDR2 FYNNEI. The CDR3 sequence is CASRGGTGLETQYF. The CDR3 region has the DNA TGTGCCAGCAGGGGGGGAACGGGTTTGGAGACCCAGTACTTC.

In regard to this clonotype: A much larger clone sits a single nucleotide away, making a read error possible. The chain carries TRBV15 and TRBJ2-5; a possible D gene is TRBD2 (5 bases). The CDR3 extends over 14 amino acids. Germline CDR1 reads LNHNV; CDR2 reads YYDKDF (reference sequence). The CDR3, as DNA: TGTGCCACCTACGGAGGACGCGGCGCGGAGATCCAGTACTTC. Its protein product is CATYGGRGAEIQYF. The full variable domain, completed using reference TRBV15 and TRBJ2-5, is DAMVIQNPRYQVTQFGKPVTLSCSQTLNHNVMYWYQQKSSQAPKLLFHYYDKDFNNEADTPDNFQSRRPNTSFCFLDIRSPGLGDTAMYLCATYGGRGAEIQYFGPGTRLLVL.

The chain recombines TRBV5-4 with TRBJ2-5; D may be TRBD2 (6 bases). Germline CDR1 and CDR2: SGHNT and YYREEE (reference sequence). V was pared by 5 bases and J by 4 bases, with 9 bases between. The CDR3 extends over 12 amino acids. CDR3: CASRMEGETQYF. The DNA of the CDR3 is TGTGCCAGCAGGATGGAGGGAGAGACCCAGTACTTC. The variable domain in full, completed from reference TRBV5-4 and TRBJ2-5, reads ETGVTQSPTHLIKTRGQQVTLRCSSQSGHNTVSWYQQALGQGPQFIFQYYREEENGRGNFPPRFSGLQFPNYSSELNVNALELDDSALYLCASRMEGETQYFGPGTRLLVL.

This clonotype was recorded at least ten times. The chain carries TRBV2 and TRBJ1-4, with D unclear. This CDR3 spans 14 amino acids. Looked up from germline, CDR1 is SNHLY and CDR2 is FYNNEI. The V gene lost 7 bases and the J gene lost 2 bases, with 11 bases spanning the gap. This CDR3 reads CASKRDGTNEKLFF. The CDR3 coding sequence is TGTGCCAGCAAACGCGACGGCACTAATGAAAAACTGTTTTTT.

The chain employs TRBV10-2 and TRBJ2-5; 8 nucleotides align to TRBD1. The CDR3 is 15 amino acids. V was clipped by 3 bases and J by 5 bases; unmatched bases: 8. The V gene's germline CDR1 is WSHSY and CDR2 SAAADI. This CDR3 is CASSDIRGQGETQYF. The CDR3 nucleotides read TGCGCCAGCAGTGACATCAGGGGGCAGGGGGAGACCCAGTACTTC.

This clonotype came up many times. This chain connects TRBV6-5 to TRBJ1-5, with a possible D match to TRBD1 (5 bases). Germline CDR1 and CDR2: MNHEY and SVGAGI. There are 14 residues in the CDR3. Trimming pared 6 bases from V and 2 bases from J, leaving 11 bases between. The CDR3 spells CASSRGGGNQPQHF. DNA for the CDR3: TGTGCCAGCAGCCGCGGAGGGGGCAATCAGCCCCAGCATTTT.

This clonotype turned up a few times. This chain uses TRBV7-3 with TRBJ2-2; no reliable D call. Germline V CDR1 and CDR2: SGHTA, FQGTGA. V lost 5 bases and J 8 bases, leaving 12 bases between the germline ends. This CDR3 has 13 amino acids. The CDR3, as DNA: TGTGCCAGCAGCGTAGATTTGGATGGGGAGCTGTTTTTT. Translating gives CASSVDLDGELFF. The variable domain in full, completed from reference TRBV7-3 and TRBJ2-2, reads GAGVSQTPSNKVTEKGKYVELRCDPISGHTALYWYRQSLGQGPEFLIYFQGTGAADDSGLPNDRFFAVRPEGSVSTLKIQRTERGDSAVYLCASSVDLDGELFFGEGSRLTVL.

The V and J genes are TRBV15 and TRBJ2-7; D gene ambiguous. Trimming stripped 0 bases from V and 1 base from J, with 13 bases between. There are 16 residues in the CDR3. CDR1 and CDR2 from the germline V gene are LNHNV and YYDKDF (reference sequence). The CDR3 loop is CATSRDEGLPSYEQYF. The DNA for the CDR3 is TGTGCCACCAGCAGAGATGAAGGGCTTCCATCCTACGAGCAGTACTTC. The entire variable domain, with the rest obtained from reference TRBV15 and TRBJ2-7, is as follows: DAMVIQNPRYQVTQFGKPVTLSCSQTLNHNVMYWYQQKSSQAPKLLFHYYDKDFNNEADTPDNFQSRRPNTSFCFLDIRSPGLGDTAMYLCATSRDEGLPSYEQYFGPGTRLTVT.

V usage is TRBV20-1 and J usage is TRBJ1-2; D gene uncertain. Trimming took 2 bases from V and 7 from J, leaving 17 bases between them. The germline CDR1 and CDR2 sequences are DFQATT and SNEGSKA (reference sequence). The CDR3 spans 14 residues. This CDR3 is CSARYETKESGYTF. The CDR3 nucleotides are TGCAGTGCTAGATATGAGACAAAAGAATCTGGCTACACCTTC.

This clonotype was seen more than once but under ten times. The CDR3 bases are TGTGCCAGCAGTTCAAGACTAGCGACCTACGAGCAGTACTTC. It specifies CASSSRLATYEQYF. V gene TRBV6-1 combines with J gene TRBJ2-7; 8 bases fit TRBD2. Trimming removed 5 bases from V and 2 bases from J; junction bases left unmatched: 5. The CDR3 consists of 14 residues. Germline lookup yields CDR1 MNHNS and CDR2 SASEGT.

The chain combines TRBV2 with TRBJ1-4, with a tentative D call TRBD1 (6 bases). CDR1 SNHLY and CDR2 FYNNEI come from the germline V gene. V lost 5 bases and J lost 0, with 10 bases in between. CDR3 size: 15 residues. CDR3: CASSPWGPTNEKLFF. CDR3 sequence (DNA): TGTGCCAGCAGTCCTTGGGGGCCAACTAATGAAAAACTGTTTTTT.

Comments on this clonotype: At one of its ends the junction is not consistent with the germline gene, which may arise from a read error. V and J are TRBV24-1 and TRBJ2-7, with 7 nucleotides matching TRBD2. The CDR3 spans 15 residues. Germline CDR1 reads KGHDR; CDR2 reads SFDVKD. The CDR3 is CASSTSGTTLHEQYF. The DNA for the CDR3 is TGTGCCAGCAGTACATCCGGGACTACACTCCACGAGCAGTACTTC.